Presented here are 27 T cell receptor beta chains from one specimen sequenced in a study of T cells in Graves' hyperthyroidism and ophthalmopathy. Amplified regions were TCR beta CDR3 sequences from RNA transcripts. RT-PCR in the first round (using the HTBI primer set) targeted the TCR CDR3. TCRdb processed the multiplex PCR reads anew with MiXCR; each CDR3 protein has one entry. This sample has under 400,000 distinct CDR3 sequences; 15% to 17% occur once, and the top ten carry 28%. Sequencing used blood. These receptors were taken from a woman under 30 with Graves' hyperthyroidism that later progressed to Graves' ophthalmopathy.

As for this clonotype: A read error is possible here, since a much larger clone lies one base away. This rearrangement joins TRBV20-1 to TRBJ2-5; no firm D call. Per germline, CDR1 DFQATT and CDR2 SNEGSKA (reference sequence). CDR3 length: 14 amino acids. CDR3: CSAYPQRVQETQCF. The CDR3 DNA is TGCAGTGCTTATCCCCAGCGTGTCCAAGAGACCCAGTGCTTC.

This clonotype was detected many times. The V call is TRBV6-6, the J call TRBJ2-5, with D unclear. This CDR3 contains 15 residues. V was shortened by 0 bases and J by 1 base, with 9 bases between the two germline ends. Germline CDR1 reads MNHNY; CDR2 reads SVGAGI (reference sequence). The DNA of the CDR3 is TGTGCCAGCAGTTACTCGGTCGCGACCCAAGAGACCCAGTACTTC. It specifies CASSYSVATQETQYF.

This clonotype appeared many times. The V call is TRBV5-1, the J call TRBJ2-7, with 12 bases that match TRBD2. The V and J ends lost 9 bases and 3 bases, in that order; junction bases with no gene match: 4. CDR1 is SGHRS, CDR2 YFSETQ, per germline. This CDR3 is built from 13 residues. This chain's CDR3 is CATSTSGSYEQYF. CDR3 sequence (DNA): TGCGCCACCTCGACTAGCGGGAGCTACGAGCAGTACTTC.

This clonotype has ten or more counts. V is TRBV6-2 or TRBV6-3 and J is TRBJ2-1; 11 bases are shared with TRBD2. After removal of 7 bases from V and 8 bases from J, the junction contained 13 bases not matched to a gene. This CDR3 spans 16 amino acids. CDR1 is MNHEY and CDR2 is SVGEGT in the germline V gene. The CDR3 nucleotides are TGTGCCAGCACCCCGACAGGGACTAGCGGCTCGGATGAGCAGTTCTTC. Its translation is CASTPTGTSGSDEQFF.

This clonotype was detected ten times or more. The chain joins TRBV6-1 to TRBJ1-1; no clear D. CDR1 is MNHNS and CDR2 is SASEGT in the germline V gene. V gave up 2 bases and J gave up 1 base, with 8 bases separating them. This CDR3 is 14 amino acids long. The CDR3 region has the DNA TGTGCCAGCAGTGAATGGTCACAGAACACTGAAGCTTTCTTT. It codes for CASSEWSQNTEAFF.

This clonotype was seen a handful of times. The chain has TRBV27 and TRBJ2-7; D uncertain. The V end lost 3 bases, the J end lost 4 bases, and 13 bases lay between the germline ends. From germline, CDR1 is MNHEY and CDR2 SMNVEV (reference sequence). This CDR3 has 14 residues. The CDR3 region has the DNA TGTGCCAGCAGTTTTTCCCGGACGGGTTACGAGCAGTACTTC. Translated, it gives CASSFSRTGYEQYF.

This clonotype has just a few counts. V and J are TRBV15 and TRBJ2-7, with D unresolved. Germline lookup yields CDR1 LNHNV and CDR2 YYDKDF (reference sequence). Trimming removed 3 bases at V and 3 bases at J, with 3 bases between. This CDR3 spans 11 amino acids. Here the CDR3 reads CATSSNYEQYF. For the CDR3, the DNA is TGTGCCACCAGCAGCAACTACGAGCAGTACTTC.

This clonotype came up many times. Here the CDR3 reads CSASPGVSDTQYF. In DNA form, the CDR3 reads TGCAGTGCCTCCCCGGGGGTATCAGATACGCAGTATTTT. The rearrangement links TRBV20-1 to TRBJ2-3; a possible D gene is TRBD2 (6 bases). Germline CDR1 is DFQATT and CDR2 is SNEGSKA (reference sequence). Between the trimmed V and J ends, which lost 6 bases and 4 bases, there was a span of 14 bases. The CDR3 consists of 13 residues.

This clonotype was counted between two and nine times. Without the conserved terminal phenylalanine or tryptophan, this CDR3 likely stems from a read error. The CDR3 loop is CSARVPGLRNTIYL. CDR3 in DNA: TGCAGTGCTAGAGTCCCAGGGCTGAGAAACACCATATATCTT. V is TRBV20-1 and J is TRBJ1-3, with D perhaps TRBD1 (5 bases). The CDR3 length is 14 residues. V shed 1 base and J shed 5 bases, with 12 bases lying between them. Germline assignment: CDR1 DFQATT and CDR2 SNEGSKA (reference sequence).

The genes are TRBV7-9 and TRBJ1-1, with 10 bases matching TRBD1. Germline CDR1 is SEHNR and CDR2 is FQNEAQ (reference sequence). This CDR3 has 16 amino acids. The ends lost 2 bases at V and 5 bases at J; junction bases unmatched: 8. In DNA, the CDR3 is TGTGCCAGCAGCTTATTCCGACAGGGGGCTTGGACTGAAGCTTTCTTT. It is translated as CASSLFRQGAWTEAFF.

This clonotype was found many times. V is TRBV28 and J is TRBJ1-3; D gene uncertain. Per germline, CDR1 MDHEN and CDR2 SYDVKM. This CDR3 is built from 11 residues. Trimming pared 3 bases from V and 3 bases from J, leaving 0 bases between. The CDR3 is CASSFGNTIYF. The CDR3 coding sequence is TGTGCCAGCAGTTTTGGAAACACCATATATTTT.

The rearrangement joins TRBV7-9 to TRBJ2-5, with D maybe TRBD2 (5 bases). The germline gives CDR1 SEHNR, CDR2 FQNEAQ (reference sequence). V lost 3 bases to trimming and J lost 4 bases, with 12 bases between them. The CDR3 loop spans 14 amino acids. The CDR3 is CASSFDWRVETQYF. CDR3 bases: TGTGCCAGCAGCTTCGATTGGCGGGTAGAGACCCAGTACTTC.

Worth noting for this clonotype: Because it lacks the conserved phenylalanine or tryptophan at the end, this CDR3 is likely a read error. V usage is TRBV27 and J usage is TRBJ2-5; D might be TRBD2 (6 bases). The germline gives CDR1 MNHEY, CDR2 SMNVEV (reference sequence). The CDR3 contains 15 residues. V was pared by 2 bases and J by 5 bases, with 15 bases between. The CDR3 bases are TGTGCCAGCAGTTTACGGGCCCCTGGGAGGGAGACCCAGTACCTC. It translates to CASSLRAPGRETQYL.

The sample holds a few counts of this clonotype. The genes are TRBV20-1 and TRBJ1-4; TRBD1 matches at 10 bases. Germline V gives CDR1 DFQATT, CDR2 SNEGSKA (reference sequence). The V gene end was trimmed by 6 bases and the J gene end by 5 bases; junction bases not matched to a gene: 3. The CDR3 covers 13 residues. CDR3 sequence (DNA): TGCAGTGCCCGGGGACAGGGGAATGAAAAACTGTTTTTT. Protein: CSARGQGNEKLFF.

At least ten counts were recorded for this clonotype. This sequence joins TRBV24-1 and TRBJ1-5; D gene uncertain. This CDR3 is built from 15 residues. Trimming took 4 bases from V and 7 from J, leaving 16 bases between them. The germline CDR1 and CDR2 sequences are KGHDR and SFDVKD. The CDR3 here is CATSEQNGGPQPQHF. Here the CDR3 DNA reads TGTGCCACCAGTGAACAAAACGGTGGGCCCCAGCCCCAGCATTTT.

The sample holds a few counts of this clonotype. The chain employs TRBV6-2 or TRBV6-3 and TRBJ2-1, with D possibly TRBD2 on 6 matching bases. The V end was cut by 8 bases, the J end by 4 bases, with 6 bases between. This CDR3 contains 11 residues. Germline values: CDR1 MNHEY, CDR2 SVGEGT. The DNA of the CDR3 is TGTGCCAGCGGGGGGTACAATGAGCAGTTCTTC. This sequence encodes CASGGYNEQFF.

This clonotype was observed many times. The gene calls are TRBV27 and TRBJ2-1, with TRBD2 matching over 7 bases. CDR3 length equals 14 residues. Germline assignment: CDR1 MNHEY and CDR2 SMNVEV (reference sequence). V dropped 7 bases and J dropped 5; count of bases not matched to a gene: 8. This chain's CDR3 is CASNNAGTNNEQFF. The CDR3 nucleotides read TGTGCCAGCAATAACGCCGGGACTAACAATGAGCAGTTCTTC.

This clonotype has at least ten counts. The chain is built from TRBV6-2 or TRBV6-3 and TRBJ2-7; D is unclear. Trimming pared 2 bases from V and 7 bases from J, leaving 9 bases between. Germline CDR1 and CDR2: MNHEY and SVGEGT. This CDR3 comprises 12 residues. CDR3 sequence: CASSYDPREQYF. CDR3 sequence (DNA): TGTGCCAGCAGTTACGACCCCAGGGAGCAGTACTTC.

The table lists this clonotype with a few counts. V usage is TRBV5-1 and J usage is TRBJ1-4; a possible D gene is TRBD1 (6 bases). The germline V gene encodes CDR1 SGHRS and CDR2 YFSETQ. Trimming stripped 5 bases from V and 4 bases from J, with 12 bases between. The CDR3 consists of 14 residues. This chain's CDR3 is CASRGGLSNEKLFF. DNA for the CDR3: TGCGCCAGCAGAGGGGGGTTAAGTAATGAAAAACTGTTTTTT.

This clonotype was seen many times. This chain uses TRBV7-2 with TRBJ2-1; D gene uncertain. Trimming stripped 5 bases from V and 3 bases from J, with 17 bases between. This CDR3 spans 16 amino acids. Germline CDR1 is SGHTA and CDR2 is FQGNSA. The DNA of the CDR3 is TGTGCCAGCAGCCCGAATCGCAACAGACTCTACAATGAGCAGTTCTTC. Translation gives CASSPNRNRLYNEQFF.

This clonotype has at least ten counts. The chain is built from TRBV28 and TRBJ1-2; possibly TRBD1 for D (5 bases). V gave up 3 bases and J gave up 7 bases, with 15 bases separating them. From germline, CDR1 is MDHEN and CDR2 SYDVKM. The CDR3 contains 14 residues. The CDR3 protein is CASSFMGRTSGYTF. The DNA for the CDR3 is TGTGCCAGCAGTTTCATGGGGCGGACCTCTGGCTACACCTTC.

This clonotype was observed at least ten times. The chain recombines TRBV28 with TRBJ2-1, with D possibly being TRBD1 or TRBD2 (5 bases each). The CDR3 length is 14 residues. The V and J ends lost 2 bases and 3 bases respectively, with 8 bases between them. CDR1 MDHEN and CDR2 SYDVKM come from the germline V gene. CDR3 sequence reads: CASSLMGDYNEQFF. CDR3 sequence (DNA): TGTGCCAGCAGTTTAATGGGGGACTACAATGAGCAGTTCTTC.

This clonotype appeared many times. The chain carries TRBV18 and TRBJ2-1; 8 nucleotides align to TRBD2. V lost 0 bases to trimming and J lost 11 bases; unmatched junction nucleotides: 6. This CDR3 is built from 14 residues. The germline V gene encodes CDR1 KGHSH and CDR2 LQKENI. The chain's CDR3 is CASSPPSGGSKQFF. CDR3 sequence (DNA): TGTGCCAGCTCACCACCGAGCGGGGGAAGTAAGCAGTTCTTC.

At least ten counts were recorded for this clonotype. The chain links TRBV5-1 to TRBJ2-3; D possibly corresponds to TRBD2 (5 bases). V dropped 4 bases and J dropped 3 bases, with 21 bases sitting between them. Looked up from germline, CDR1 is SGHRS and CDR2 is YFSETQ. The CDR3 is made up of 17 amino acids. Written as DNA, the CDR3 is TGCGCCAGCAGCCCACCCTTGGGGAGCGGATCGACAGATACGCAGTATTTT. It specifies CASSPPLGSGSTDTQYF.

This clonotype has a count of ten or more. The rearrangement uses TRBV3-1 and TRBJ2-7; D call uncertain. The CDR3 is made up of 16 amino acids. V was cut by 1 base and J by 5 bases, with 18 bases left in between. CDR1 LGHDT and CDR2 YNNKEL come from the germline V gene (reference sequence). CDR3 DNA: TGTGCCAGCAGCCAAGGTATACAACTTTTAGGAAACGAGCAGTACTTC. Residues: CASSQGIQLLGNEQYF.

The CDR3 reads CASSQAPGGWTGELFF. DNA for the CDR3: TGCGCCAGCAGCCAAGCTCCGGGAGGATGGACCGGGGAGCTGTTTTTT. The chain uses TRBV4-1 and TRBJ2-2; 7 nucleotides agree with TRBD2. This CDR3 has 16 amino acids. Trimming cost V 1 base and J 5 bases; bases outside gene matches: 7. Germline CDR1 is MGHRA and CDR2 is YSYEKL.

This CDR3 is CSARGGDRGETQYF. The CDR3 DNA is TGCAGTGCTAGAGGGGGGGACAGGGGGGAGACCCAGTACTTC. V is TRBV20-1 and J is TRBJ2-5, with TRBD1 identical over 11 bases. The CDR3 is made up of 14 amino acids. The V gene's germline CDR1 is DFQATT and CDR2 SNEGSKA (reference sequence). V lost 1 base, J lost 5 bases, and 3 bases stayed unmatched.